A selection of T cell receptor beta chains follows, all from one sample in a study of T-cell reconstitution after alpha-beta-depleted transplantation in children. MiXCR, applied by TCRdb to the PCR reads, yields one record per CDR3 protein. This table has about 420,000 distinct CDR3 sequences, roughly 17% appearing once. The specimen was PBMCs, mostly from graft donor cells, collected 360 days after TCRalphabeta/CD19-depleted stem cell transplant. These TCRs come from a boy less than two years old who had a stem cell transplant for Wiskott-Aldrich syndrome, so the T cells may come from the graft donor. Each CDR3 is given with its conserved first and last residue. The order of the fields is J gene, clone size, V gene, D gene, CDR3 DNA, CDR3 protein. The D gene is left open where the match is weak. Where a row states a size, it is once, few, many or the class of an expanded clone; other rows omit it.

j_gene: TRBJ2-1; abundance: few; v_gene: TRBV20-1; d_gene: NA; CDR3nt: TGCAGCGGGAGCTCGGGGTACAATGAGCAGTTCTTC; CDR3aa: CSGSSGYNEQFF
j_gene: TRBJ1-6; abundance: NA; v_gene: TRBV4-1; d_gene: NA; CDR3nt: TGCGCCAGCAGCCAAGATAGGGGTGTTGGGTCACCCCTCCACTTT; CDR3aa: CASSQDRGVGSPLHF
j_gene: TRBJ2-5; abundance: NA; v_gene: TRBV13; d_gene: TRBD1; CDR3nt: TGTGCCAGCAGCGGAAGGACAGGCCAAGAGACCCAGTACTTC; CDR3aa: CASSGRTGQETQYF
j_gene: TRBJ2-7; abundance: few; v_gene: TRBV7-9; d_gene: NA; CDR3nt: TGTGCCAGCAGCGCTCGTATTGGATCGGCGACCTACGAGCAGTACTTC; CDR3aa: CASSARIGSATYEQYF
j_gene: TRBJ2-1; abundance: NA; v_gene: TRBV20-1; d_gene: NA; CDR3nt: TGCAGTGCTAGAGAAACCACAGGGACGAATGAGCAGTTCTTC; CDR3aa: CSARETTGTNEQFF
j_gene: TRBJ2-7; abundance: few; v_gene: TRBV7-2; d_gene: TRBD1; CDR3nt: TGTGCCAGCAGCTTAGTCGGACAGGTCTCCTACGAGCAGTACTTC; CDR3aa: CASSLVGQVSYEQYF
j_gene: TRBJ2-2; abundance: NA; v_gene: TRBV5-5; d_gene: NA; CDR3nt: TGTGCCAGCAGTCACGGCCGGCAGTGGGGCGTCACCGGGGAGCTGTTTTTT; CDR3aa: CASSHGRQWGVTGELFF
j_gene: TRBJ2-1; abundance: NA; v_gene: TRBV24-1; d_gene: NA; CDR3nt: TGTGCCACCAGTGATTTCAGGGTTTTCGACAATGAGCAGTTCTTC; CDR3aa: CATSDFRVFDNEQFF
j_gene: TRBJ2-1; abundance: few; v_gene: TRBV5-1; d_gene: NA; CDR3nt: TGCGCCAGCAGCTTGGCCGCAGGTTTCTCCTACAATGAGCAGTTCTTC; CDR3aa: CASSLAAGFSYNEQFF
j_gene: TRBJ1-2; abundance: NA; v_gene: TRBV2; d_gene: NA; CDR3nt: TGTGCCAGCAGGGTTACAGTTGGCTATGGCTACACCTTC; CDR3aa: CASRVTVGYGYTF
j_gene: TRBJ2-7; abundance: many; v_gene: TRBV4-3; d_gene: TRBD2; CDR3nt: TGCGCCAGCAGCCAAGGCGGGGGACTCTCCTACGAGCAGTACTTC; CDR3aa: CASSQGGGLSYEQYF
j_gene: TRBJ2-7; abundance: few; v_gene: TRBV9; d_gene: TRBD1; CDR3nt: TGTGCCAGCAGCGTAGAGGACAGGCTGGTGCCCTACGAGCAGTACTTC; CDR3aa: CASSVEDRLVPYEQYF
j_gene: TRBJ1-2; abundance: NA; v_gene: TRBV2; d_gene: NA; CDR3nt: TGTGCCAGCTCCAGGGAGAACTATGGCTACACCTTC; CDR3aa: CASSRENYGYTF
j_gene: TRBJ2-3; abundance: few; v_gene: TRBV12-3/TRBV12-4; d_gene: NA; CDR3nt: TGTGCCAGCAGCCCGAGACAGGCCATAGATACGCAGTATTTT; CDR3aa: CASSPRQAIDTQYF
j_gene: TRBJ2-5; abundance: NA; v_gene: TRBV11-3; d_gene: NA; CDR3nt: TGTGCCAGCAGCCAGCGGCAGGGGAGATGGGAGACCCAGTACTTC; CDR3aa: CASSQRQGRWETQYF
j_gene: TRBJ2-4; abundance: few; v_gene: TRBV7-2; d_gene: NA; CDR3nt: TGTGCCAGCAGCTTAGTCGGTTCACTAGCCAAAAACATTCAGTACTTC; CDR3aa: CASSLVGSLAKNIQYF